This TCR beta chain was sequenced in a study of cytomegalovirus exposure and HLA in healthy donors. Study findings and constraints: No immune exposure information besides CMV serostatus was available. In a later analysis, a missense DCLRE1C variant was linked to TCR beta V- and J-gene trimming.

The study ran its PCR with 60 Vbeta and 13 Jbeta primers. Using immunoSEQ multiplex PCR, the repertoire was profiled, and TCRdb retains in-frame clones only, with some absent. The table lists under 130,000 clones, roughly 70% of them singletons. Remarks on this clone: The antigen remains undetermined.

The CDR3 has 16 amino acids. V shed 4 bases and J 8 bases; nucleotides not matched to a gene: 12. CDR1 is SEHNR and CDR2 is FQNEAQ in the germline V gene (reference sequence). The sequencing input was PBMCs. The rearrangement joins TRBV7-9 to TRBJ1-4, with 8 nucleotides matching TRBD1. The source of this sequence is a woman aged 50 to 60 in good health and CMV-seronegative. Here the CDR3 reads CASSSSSRGRWEKLFF. Written as DNA, the CDR3 is TGTGCCAGCAGCTCATCAAGCAGGGGGCGTTGGGAAAAACTGTTTTTT.